This T cell receptor beta chain was obtained from a study of blood T cell repertoires in COVID-19. Study details: The United States, Italy and Spain provided the acute and convalescent COVID-19 samples.

The method was immunoSEQ multiplex PCR; TCRdb's version includes in-frame clones alone and lacks a portion of them. The repertoire holds about 210,000 clones, with about 86% as singletons. CDR3 length: 15 amino acids. The V segment lost 8 bases and the J segment 6 bases; nucleotides outside the gene matches: 16. CDR1 is MDHEN, CDR2 SYDVKM, per germline. This TCR derives from a woman between 50 and 59 years old with acute COVID-19. J is TRBJ2-7 and V is TRBV28; 7 bases are shared with TRBD1. The sequencing input was PBMCs or T cells enriched from blood (not recorded which). Here the CDR3 reads CASGLPGQVKTEQYF. CDR3 nucleotides: TGTGCCAGCGGATTGCCTGGACAGGTTAAGACCGAGCAGTACTTC.